This T cell receptor (beta chain) was identified in a study of CD8+CD57+ T cells in acquired aplastic anemia. Template material for TCR beta VDJ and CDR3 profiling consisted of genomic DNA. TCRdb reanalysed the reads using MiXCR and keeps one entry per CDR3 protein. The sample has about 200,000 distinct CDR3 sequences, roughly 60% seen once. The germline V and J ends were trimmed by 2 bases and 6 bases, with 9 bases remaining between them. Germline CDR1 and CDR2: KGHDR and SFDVKD. The CDR3 sequence is 14 residues long. Patients chosen for sequencing had shown CD8+CD57+ cell expansion by flow cytometry.

The chain has TRBV24-1 and TRBJ2-2; D gene uncertain. The TCR was taken from a human donor with aplastic anemia. Sequences were obtained from sorted CD4+, CD8+, or CD8+CD57+ T cells (not recorded which) from PBMCs. The CDR3: CATSDWASPGELFF. CDR3 sequence (DNA): TGTGCCACCAGTGATTGGGCTAGTCCCGGGGAGCTGTTTTTT.